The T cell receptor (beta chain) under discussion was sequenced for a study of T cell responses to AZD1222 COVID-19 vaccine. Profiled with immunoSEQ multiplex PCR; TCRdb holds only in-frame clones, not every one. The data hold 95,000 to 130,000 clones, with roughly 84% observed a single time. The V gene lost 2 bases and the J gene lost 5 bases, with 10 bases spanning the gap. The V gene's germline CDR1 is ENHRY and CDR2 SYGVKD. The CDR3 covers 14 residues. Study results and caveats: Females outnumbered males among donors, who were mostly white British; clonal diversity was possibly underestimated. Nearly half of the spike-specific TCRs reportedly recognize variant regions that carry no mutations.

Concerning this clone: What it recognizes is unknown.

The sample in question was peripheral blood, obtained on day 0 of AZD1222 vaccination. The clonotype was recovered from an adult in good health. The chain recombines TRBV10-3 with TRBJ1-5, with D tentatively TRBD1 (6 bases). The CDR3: CAISEREGDQPQHF. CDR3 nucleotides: TGTGCCATCAGTGAGAGGGAGGGGGATCAGCCCCAGCATTTT.